Listed below are T cell receptor beta chains from one sample, sequenced in a study of blood T cell repertoires in COVID-19. The assay was immunoSEQ multiplex PCR, and TCRdb's table has in-frame clones only and misses some. The table shows 150,000 to 250,000 clones, with approximately 82% occurring only once. Sequencing was done on a sample of peripheral blood. These receptors were taken from a human donor with acute or convalescent COVID-19. The donor label of this sample is uncertain. Each CDR3 is given with its conserved first and last residue. The order of the fields is V gene, J gene, CDR3 length, CDR3 protein.

>TRBV7-2|TRBJ1-5|13
CASSKGDYQPQHF
>TRBV5-1|TRBJ1-5|15
CASSLAGTGNQPQHF
>TRBV5-1|TRBJ2-1|15
CASSLGAGPYNEQFF
>TRBV19|TRBJ1-4|17
CASSSRGRGSANEKLFF
>TRBV7-2|TRBJ2-1|13
CASCPSSYNEQFF
>TRBV11-2|TRBJ1-5|15
CASSLGDSYNQPQHF
>TRBV2|TRBJ1-4|14
CASSESGSNEKLFF
>TRBV5-1|TRBJ2-7|13
CASRRRVDYEQYF
>TRBV5-1|TRBJ2-1|15
CASSAGTSAYNEQFF
>TRBV15|TRBJ1-2|15
CATSRVGGDPLGYTF
>TRBV2|TRBJ1-1|13
CASSTRGNTEAFF
>TRBV30|TRBJ1-1|13
CAWGTGTAARAFF
>TRBV30|TRBJ2-7|15
CAWNSGTSGSYEQYF
>TRBV30|TRBJ2-3|14
CAWTLAGGADTQYF
>TRBV5-6|TRBJ2-7|15
CASSRRGQGISEQYF